This TCR beta chain came from a study of metastatic and nonmetastatic thyroid tumors. In the study overall: The authors compared repertoires across blood and tumor or nodule tissue from malignant and benign thyroid patients.

TCRdb called clones again from the PCR reads with MiXCR. This table holds 15,000 or so clones, around 13% found once. This clone has at least ten counts. The antigen is undetermined. Other DNA sequences in this specimen translate into the identical CDR3. Study-wide results and caveats: Benign nodules were reported to have significantly lower TCR beta diversity than malignant thyroid tumors, in blood and tumor.

Patients were all untreated before their thyroid surgery. This receptor was obtained from a female donor with papillary thyroid cancer or a benign thyroid nodule (not recorded which). Some clones in this sample may be carry-over from other donors' samples. Sequenced input: blood.

The CDR3, as DNA: TGTGCCACCAGTGATTCAGGGGGGGGGAACACTGAAGCTTTCTTT. This encodes CATSDSGGGNTEAFF. V gene TRBV24-1 combines with J gene TRBJ1-1; 7 nucleotides line up with TRBD1. This CDR3 has 15 residues. Germline V lookup: CDR1 KGHDR, CDR2 SFDVKD. The V gene end was trimmed by 2 bases and the J gene end by 1 base; junction bases not matched to a gene: 3.